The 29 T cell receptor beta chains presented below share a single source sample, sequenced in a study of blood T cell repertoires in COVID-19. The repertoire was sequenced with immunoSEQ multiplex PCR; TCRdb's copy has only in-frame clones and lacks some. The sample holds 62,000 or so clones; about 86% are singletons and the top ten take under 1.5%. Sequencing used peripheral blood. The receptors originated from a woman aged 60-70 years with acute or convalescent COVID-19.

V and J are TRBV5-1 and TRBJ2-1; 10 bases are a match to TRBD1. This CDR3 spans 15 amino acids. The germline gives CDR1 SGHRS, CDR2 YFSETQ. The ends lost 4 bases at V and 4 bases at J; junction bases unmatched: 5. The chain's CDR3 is CASSIGQGVYNEQFF. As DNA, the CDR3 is TGCGCCAGCAGCATCGGACAGGGGGTTTACAATGAGCAGTTCTTC.

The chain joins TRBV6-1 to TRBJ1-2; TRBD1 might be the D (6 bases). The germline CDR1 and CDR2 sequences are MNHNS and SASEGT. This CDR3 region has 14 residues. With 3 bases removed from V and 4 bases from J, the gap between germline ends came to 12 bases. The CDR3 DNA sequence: TGTGCCAGCAGTGAGGCTCAGGGGCCCTATGGCTACACCTTC. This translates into CASSEAQGPYGYTF.

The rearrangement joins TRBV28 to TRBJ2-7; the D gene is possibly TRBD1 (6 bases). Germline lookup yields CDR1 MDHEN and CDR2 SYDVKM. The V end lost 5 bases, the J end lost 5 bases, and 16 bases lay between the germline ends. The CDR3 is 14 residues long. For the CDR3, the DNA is TGTGCCAGCAGTCCCCCAGGGGTAACAAACGAGCAGTACTTC. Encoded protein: CASSPPGVTNEQYF.

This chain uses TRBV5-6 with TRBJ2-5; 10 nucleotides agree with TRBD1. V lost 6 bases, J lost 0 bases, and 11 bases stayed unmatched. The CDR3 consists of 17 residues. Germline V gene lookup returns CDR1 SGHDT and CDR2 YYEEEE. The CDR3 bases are TGTGCCAGCATGATCCCGGGACAGGGGCTGTACCAAGAGACCCAGTACTTC. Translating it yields CASMIPGQGLYQETQYF.

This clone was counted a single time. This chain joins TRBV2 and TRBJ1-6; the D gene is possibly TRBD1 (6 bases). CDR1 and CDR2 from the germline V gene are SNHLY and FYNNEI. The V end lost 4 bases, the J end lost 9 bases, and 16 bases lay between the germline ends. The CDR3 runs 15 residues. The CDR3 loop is CASSGVQGTGSPLHF. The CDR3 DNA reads TGTGCCAGCAGTGGGGTCCAGGGGACGGGTTCACCCCTCCACTTT. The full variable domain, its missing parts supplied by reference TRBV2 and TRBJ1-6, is EPEVTQTPSHQVTQMGQEVILRCVPISNHLYFYWYRQILGQKVEFLVSFYNNEISEKSEIFDDQFSVERPDGSNFTLKIRSTKLEDSAMYFCASSGVQGTGSPLHFGNGTRLTVT.

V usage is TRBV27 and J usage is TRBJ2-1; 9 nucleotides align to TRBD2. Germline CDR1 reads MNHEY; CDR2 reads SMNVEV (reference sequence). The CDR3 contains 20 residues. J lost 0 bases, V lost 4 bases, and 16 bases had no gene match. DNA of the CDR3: TGTGCCAGCAGTTGGCGTACGGGACTAGCCGTTAGAAGCTCCTACAATGAGCAGTTCTTC. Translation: CASSWRTGLAVRSSYNEQFF.

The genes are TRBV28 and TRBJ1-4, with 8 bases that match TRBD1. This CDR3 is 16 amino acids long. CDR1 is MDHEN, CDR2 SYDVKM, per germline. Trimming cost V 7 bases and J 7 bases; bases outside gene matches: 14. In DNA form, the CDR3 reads TGTGCCAGCATTACCGGGACAGGCTTCTCTTCTGAAAAACTGTTTTTT. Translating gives CASITGTGFSSEKLFF.

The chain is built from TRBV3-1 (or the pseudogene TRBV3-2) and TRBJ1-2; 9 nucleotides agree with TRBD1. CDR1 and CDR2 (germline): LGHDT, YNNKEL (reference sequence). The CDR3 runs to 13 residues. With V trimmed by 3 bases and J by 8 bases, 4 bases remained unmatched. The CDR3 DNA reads TGTGCCAGCAGCCAGAGGACAGGGGAAGGCTACACCTTC. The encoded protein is CASSQRTGEGYTF.

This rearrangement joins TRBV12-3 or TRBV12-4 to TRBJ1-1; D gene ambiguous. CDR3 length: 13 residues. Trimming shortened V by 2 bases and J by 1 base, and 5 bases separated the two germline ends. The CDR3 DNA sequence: TGTGCCAGCAGTTTAACGGGGAACACTGAAGCTTTCTTT. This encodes CASSLTGNTEAFF.

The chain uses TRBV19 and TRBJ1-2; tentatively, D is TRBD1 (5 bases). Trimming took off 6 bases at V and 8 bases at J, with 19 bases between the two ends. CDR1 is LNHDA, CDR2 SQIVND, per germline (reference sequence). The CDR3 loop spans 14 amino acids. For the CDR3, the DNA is TGTGCCAGTAGCCCCCCCCGCAGGGCCTGGGGCTACACCTTC. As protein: CASSPPRRAWGYTF.

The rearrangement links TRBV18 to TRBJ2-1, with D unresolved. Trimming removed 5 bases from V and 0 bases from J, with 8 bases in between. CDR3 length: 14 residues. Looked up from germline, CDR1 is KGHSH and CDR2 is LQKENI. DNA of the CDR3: TGTGCCAGCTCAGTCACCAGCTCCTACAATGAGCAGTTCTTC. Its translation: CASSVTSSYNEQFF.

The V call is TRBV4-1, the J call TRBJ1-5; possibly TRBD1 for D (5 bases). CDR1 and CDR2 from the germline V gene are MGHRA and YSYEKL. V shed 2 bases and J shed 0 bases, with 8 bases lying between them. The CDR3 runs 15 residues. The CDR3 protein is CASSQRGGSNQPQHF. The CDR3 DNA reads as TGCGCCAGCAGCCAAAGGGGAGGTAGCAATCAGCCCCAGCATTTT.

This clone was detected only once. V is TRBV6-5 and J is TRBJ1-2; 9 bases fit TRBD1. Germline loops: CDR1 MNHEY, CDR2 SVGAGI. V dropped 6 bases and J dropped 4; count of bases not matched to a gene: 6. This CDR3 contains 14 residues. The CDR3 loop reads CASRTQGAVYGYTF. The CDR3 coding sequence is TGTGCCAGCAGAACACAGGGGGCGGTCTATGGCTACACCTTC.

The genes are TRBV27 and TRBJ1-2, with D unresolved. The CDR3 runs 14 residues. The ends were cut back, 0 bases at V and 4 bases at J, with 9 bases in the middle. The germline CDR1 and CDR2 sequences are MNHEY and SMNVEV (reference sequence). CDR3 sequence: CASSLSTGAYGYTF. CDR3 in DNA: TGTGCCAGCAGTTTATCTACGGGTGCCTATGGCTACACCTTC.

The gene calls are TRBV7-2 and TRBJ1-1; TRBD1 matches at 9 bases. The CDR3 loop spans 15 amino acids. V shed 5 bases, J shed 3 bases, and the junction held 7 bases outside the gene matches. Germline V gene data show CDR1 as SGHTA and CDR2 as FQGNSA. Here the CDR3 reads CASSLTGGVDTEAFF. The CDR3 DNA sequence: TGTGCCAGCAGCCTAACAGGGGGCGTTGACACTGAAGCTTTCTTT.

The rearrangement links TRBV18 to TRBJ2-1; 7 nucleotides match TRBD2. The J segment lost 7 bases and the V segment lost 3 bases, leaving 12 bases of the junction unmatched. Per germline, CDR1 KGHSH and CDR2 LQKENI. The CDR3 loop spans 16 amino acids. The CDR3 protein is CASSPFSSGPGNEQFF. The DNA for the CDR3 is TGTGCCAGCTCACCGTTTTCTAGCGGCCCAGGGAATGAGCAGTTCTTC.

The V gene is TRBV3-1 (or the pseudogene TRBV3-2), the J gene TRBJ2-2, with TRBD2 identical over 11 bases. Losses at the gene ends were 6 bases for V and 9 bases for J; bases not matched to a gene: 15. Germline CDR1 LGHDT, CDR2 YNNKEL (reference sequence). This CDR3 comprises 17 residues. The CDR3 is CASSHSPIAGGPRELFF. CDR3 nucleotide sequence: TGTGCCAGCAGTCATTCGCCGATAGCGGGAGGGCCCAGGGAGCTGTTTTTT.

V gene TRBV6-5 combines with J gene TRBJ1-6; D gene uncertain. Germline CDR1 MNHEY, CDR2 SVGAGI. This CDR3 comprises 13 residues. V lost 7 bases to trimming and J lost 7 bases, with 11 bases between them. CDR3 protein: CASTRSFNSPLHF. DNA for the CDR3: TGTGCCAGCACGCGGAGTTTCAATTCACCCCTCCACTTT.

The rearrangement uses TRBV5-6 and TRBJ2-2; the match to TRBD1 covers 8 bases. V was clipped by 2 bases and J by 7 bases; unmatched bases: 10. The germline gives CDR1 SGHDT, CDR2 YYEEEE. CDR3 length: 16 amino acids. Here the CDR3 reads CASSLGTGNSNGELFF. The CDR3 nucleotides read TGTGCCAGCAGCTTAGGGACAGGAAATTCGAACGGGGAGCTGTTTTTT.

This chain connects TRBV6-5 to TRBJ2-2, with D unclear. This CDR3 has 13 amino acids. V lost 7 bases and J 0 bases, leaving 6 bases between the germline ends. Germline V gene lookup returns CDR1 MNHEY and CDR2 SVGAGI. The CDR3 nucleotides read TGTGCCAGCATGGCAGCGAACACCGGGGAGCTGTTTTTT. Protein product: CASMAANTGELFF.

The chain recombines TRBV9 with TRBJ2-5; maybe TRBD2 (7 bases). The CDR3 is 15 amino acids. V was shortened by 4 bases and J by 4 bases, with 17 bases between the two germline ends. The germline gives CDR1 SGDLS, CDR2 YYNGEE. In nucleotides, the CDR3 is TGTGCCAGCAGCCTGAGGGGGGGACCGGTAGAGACCCAGTACTTC. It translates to CASSLRGGPVETQYF. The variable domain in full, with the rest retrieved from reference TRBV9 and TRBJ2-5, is DSGVTQTPKHLITATGQRVTLRCSPRSGDLSVYWYQQSLDQGLQFLIQYYNGEERAKGNILERFSAQQFPDLHSELNLSSLELGDSALYFCASSLRGGPVETQYFGPGTRLLVL.

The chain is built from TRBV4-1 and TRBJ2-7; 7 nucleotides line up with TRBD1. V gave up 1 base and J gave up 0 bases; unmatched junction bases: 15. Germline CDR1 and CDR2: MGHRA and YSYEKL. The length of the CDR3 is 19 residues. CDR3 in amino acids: CASSQGPDSGTARSYEQYF. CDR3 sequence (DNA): TGCGCCAGCAGCCAAGGGCCAGATTCCGGGACAGCCCGCTCCTACGAGCAGTACTTC.

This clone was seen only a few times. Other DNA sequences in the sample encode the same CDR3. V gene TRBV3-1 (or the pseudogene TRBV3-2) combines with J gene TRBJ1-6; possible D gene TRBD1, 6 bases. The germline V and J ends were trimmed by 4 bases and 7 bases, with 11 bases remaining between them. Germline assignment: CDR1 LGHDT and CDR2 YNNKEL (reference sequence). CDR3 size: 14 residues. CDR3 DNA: TGTGCCAGCAGCCTACGGGACAAAAATTCACCCCTCCACTTT. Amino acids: CASSLRDKNSPLHF.

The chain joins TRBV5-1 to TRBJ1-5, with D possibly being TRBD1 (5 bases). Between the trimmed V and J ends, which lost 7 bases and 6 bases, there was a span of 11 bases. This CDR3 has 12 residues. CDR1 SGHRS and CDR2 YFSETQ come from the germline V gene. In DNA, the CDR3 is TGCGCCAGCTCCGACGGGGGTCAGCCCCAGCATTTT. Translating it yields CASSDGGQPQHF.

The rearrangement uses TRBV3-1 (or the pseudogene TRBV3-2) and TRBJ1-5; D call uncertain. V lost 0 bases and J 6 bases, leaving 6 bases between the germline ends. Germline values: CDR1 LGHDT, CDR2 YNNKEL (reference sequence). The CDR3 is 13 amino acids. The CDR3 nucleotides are TGTGCCAGCAGCCAAGACACGGTTCAGCCCCAGCATTTT. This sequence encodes CASSQDTVQPQHF.

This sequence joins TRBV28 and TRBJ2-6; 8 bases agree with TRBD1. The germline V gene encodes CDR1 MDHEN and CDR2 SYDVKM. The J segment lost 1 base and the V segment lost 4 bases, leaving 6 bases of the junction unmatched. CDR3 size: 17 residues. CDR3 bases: TGTGCCAGCAGTTCCGGGACAGGCTTATCTGGGGCCAACGTCCTGACTTTC. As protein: CASSSGTGLSGANVLTF.

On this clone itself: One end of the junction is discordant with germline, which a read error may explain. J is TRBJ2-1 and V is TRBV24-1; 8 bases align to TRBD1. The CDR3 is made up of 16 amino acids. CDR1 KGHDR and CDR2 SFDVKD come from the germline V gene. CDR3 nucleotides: TGTGACACCAGTGCCGGGACAGGATCATTGAACAATGAGCAGTTCTTC. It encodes CDTSAGTGSLNNEQFF.

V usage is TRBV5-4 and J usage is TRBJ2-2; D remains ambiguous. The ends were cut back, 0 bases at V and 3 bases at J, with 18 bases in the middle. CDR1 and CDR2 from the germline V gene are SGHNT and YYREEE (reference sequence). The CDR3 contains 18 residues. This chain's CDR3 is CASSLANLANGYTGELFF. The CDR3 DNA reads TGTGCCAGCAGCTTGGCCAATTTAGCCAACGGGTACACCGGGGAGCTGTTTTTT.

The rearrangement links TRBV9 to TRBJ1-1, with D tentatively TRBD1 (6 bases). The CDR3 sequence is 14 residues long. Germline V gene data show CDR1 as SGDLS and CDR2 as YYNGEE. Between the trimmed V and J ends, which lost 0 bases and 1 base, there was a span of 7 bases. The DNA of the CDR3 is TGTGCCAGCAGCGTAGTAGGGGGGAACACTGAAGCTTTCTTT. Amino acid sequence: CASSVVGGNTEAFF.